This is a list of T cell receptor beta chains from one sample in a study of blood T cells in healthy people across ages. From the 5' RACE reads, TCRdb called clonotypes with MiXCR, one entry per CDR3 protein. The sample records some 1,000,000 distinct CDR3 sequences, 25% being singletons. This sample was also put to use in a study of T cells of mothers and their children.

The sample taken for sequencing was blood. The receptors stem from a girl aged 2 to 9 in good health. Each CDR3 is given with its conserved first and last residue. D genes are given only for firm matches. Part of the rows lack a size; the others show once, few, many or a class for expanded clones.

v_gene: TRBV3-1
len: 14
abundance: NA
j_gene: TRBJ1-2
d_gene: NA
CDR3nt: TGTGCCAGCAGTAACCGGGACTTAAGCTATGGCTACACCTTC
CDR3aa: CASSNRDLSYGYTF

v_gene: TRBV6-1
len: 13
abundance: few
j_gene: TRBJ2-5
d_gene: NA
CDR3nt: TGTGCCACATCCTCTACTTGGAAAGAGACCCAGTACTTC
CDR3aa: CATSSTWKETQYF

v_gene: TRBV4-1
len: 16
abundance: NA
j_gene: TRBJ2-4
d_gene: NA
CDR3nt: TGCGCCAGCAGCCAGGTTTTTAGCGGAGCCAAAAACATTCAGTACTTC
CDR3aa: CASSQVFSGAKNIQYF

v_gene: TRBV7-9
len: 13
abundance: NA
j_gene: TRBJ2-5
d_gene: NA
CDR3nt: TGTGCCAGCAGCTCTTACTCAACAGAGACCCAGTACTTC
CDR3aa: CASSSYSTETQYF

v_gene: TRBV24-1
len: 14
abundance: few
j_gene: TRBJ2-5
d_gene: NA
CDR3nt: TGTGCCAAACCGACAGGTCAGGTTGGAGAGACCCAGTACTTC
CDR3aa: CAKPTGQVGETQYF

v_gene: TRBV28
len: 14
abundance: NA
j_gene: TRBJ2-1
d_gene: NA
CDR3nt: TGTGCCAGCAGCTCGGACAGGAGGGAAGATGAGCAGTTCTTC
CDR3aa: CASSSDRREDEQFF

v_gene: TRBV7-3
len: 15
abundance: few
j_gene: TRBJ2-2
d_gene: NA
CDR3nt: TGTGCCAGCAGCTTATGGGGTCCGACCGCCGGGGAGCTGTTTTTT
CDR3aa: CASSLWGPTAGELFF

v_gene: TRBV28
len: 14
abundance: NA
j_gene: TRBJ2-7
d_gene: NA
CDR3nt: TGTGCCAGCAGTTTGGTAAGGACGGGCTACGAGCAGTACTTC
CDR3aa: CASSLVRTGYEQYF

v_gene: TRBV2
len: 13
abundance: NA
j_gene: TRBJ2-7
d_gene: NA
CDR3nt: TGTGCCAGCAGTGCAGAGGTCTCCTACGAGCAGTACTTC
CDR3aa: CASSAEVSYEQYF

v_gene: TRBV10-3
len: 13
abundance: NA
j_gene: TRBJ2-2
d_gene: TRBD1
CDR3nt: TGTGCCATCGGGACAGGGGAGATCGGGGAGCTGTTTTTT
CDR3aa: CAIGTGEIGELFF

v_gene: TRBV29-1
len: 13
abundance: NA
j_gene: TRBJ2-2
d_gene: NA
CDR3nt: TGCAGCGTTCCCACAGGGTATCCCGGGGAGCTGTTTTTT
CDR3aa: CSVPTGYPGELFF

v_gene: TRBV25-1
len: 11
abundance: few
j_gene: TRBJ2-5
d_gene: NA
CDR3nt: TGTGCCAGCACCTTCTTAGAGACCCAGTACTTC
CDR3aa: CASTFLETQYF

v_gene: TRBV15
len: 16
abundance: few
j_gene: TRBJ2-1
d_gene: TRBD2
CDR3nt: TGTGCCACCAGCAGAGGTCTAGCGGGAAACCACAATGAGCAGTTCTTC
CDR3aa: CATSRGLAGNHNEQFF

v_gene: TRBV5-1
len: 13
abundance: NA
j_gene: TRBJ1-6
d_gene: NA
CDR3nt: TGCGCCAGCAGCTTGGAAAAGAATTCACCCCTCCACTTT
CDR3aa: CASSLEKNSPLHF

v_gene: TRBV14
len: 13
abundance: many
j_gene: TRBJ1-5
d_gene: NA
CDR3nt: TGCGCCAGCAGCCAAGAGCTGGGGCAGCCCCAGCATTTT
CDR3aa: CASSQELGQPQHF

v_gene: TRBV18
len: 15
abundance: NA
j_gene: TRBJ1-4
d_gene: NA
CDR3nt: TGTGCCAGCTCGCCGGGACATTCAACTAATGAAAAACTGTTTTTT
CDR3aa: CASSPGHSTNEKLFF

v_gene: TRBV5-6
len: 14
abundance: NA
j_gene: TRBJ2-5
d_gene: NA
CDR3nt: TGTGCCAGCAGCTTGGGGCCGATGCAAGAGACCCAGTACTTC
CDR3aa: CASSLGPMQETQYF

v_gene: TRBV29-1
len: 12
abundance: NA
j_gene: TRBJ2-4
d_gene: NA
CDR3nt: TGCAGCGTTCTGTCTCCGTCAAACACTCAGTACTTC
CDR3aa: CSVLSPSNTQYF

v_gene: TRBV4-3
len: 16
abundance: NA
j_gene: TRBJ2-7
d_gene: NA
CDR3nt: TGCGCCAGCAGCCAAGATGTGTCCACAACCTCCTACGAGCAGTACTTC
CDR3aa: CASSQDVSTTSYEQYF

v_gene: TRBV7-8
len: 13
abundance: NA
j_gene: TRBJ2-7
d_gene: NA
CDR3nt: TGTGCCAGCAGCTTAACCCGCTTAGGCGAGCAGTACTTC
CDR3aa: CASSLTRLGEQYF

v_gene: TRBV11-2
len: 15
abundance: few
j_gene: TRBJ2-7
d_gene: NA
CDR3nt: TGTGCCAGCAGCTTAGAGTTGGACTCCACCTACGAGCAGTACTTC
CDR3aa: CASSLELDSTYEQYF

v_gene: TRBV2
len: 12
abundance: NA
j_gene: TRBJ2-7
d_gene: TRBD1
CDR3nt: TGTGCCAGCGCAGGGGGAACAAACGAGCAGTACTTC
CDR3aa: CASAGGTNEQYF

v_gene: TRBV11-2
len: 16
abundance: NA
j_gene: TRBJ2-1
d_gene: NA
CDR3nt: TGTGCCAGCAGCCTGACTACTAGCCGGAGGGACAATGAGCAGTTCTTC
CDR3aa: CASSLTTSRRDNEQFF

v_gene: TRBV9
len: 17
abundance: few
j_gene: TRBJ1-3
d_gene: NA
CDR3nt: TGTGCCAGCAGCGTAGACCCCGACGCATACTCTGGAAACACCATATATTTT
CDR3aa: CASSVDPDAYSGNTIYF

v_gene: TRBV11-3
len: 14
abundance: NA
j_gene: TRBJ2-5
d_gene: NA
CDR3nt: TGTGCCAGCAGCCCCGGGGGTAGCGTGGAGACCCAGTACTTC
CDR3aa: CASSPGGSVETQYF

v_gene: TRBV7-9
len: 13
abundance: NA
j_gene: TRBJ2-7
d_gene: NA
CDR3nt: TGCGCCAGCAGCCAAGTGGACCTCGACGAGCAGTACTTC
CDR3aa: CASSQVDLDEQYF

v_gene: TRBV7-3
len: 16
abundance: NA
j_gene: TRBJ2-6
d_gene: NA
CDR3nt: TGTGCCAGCAGCTTAACTACGGGCTCTGGGGCCAACGTCCTGACTTTC
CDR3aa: CASSLTTGSGANVLTF

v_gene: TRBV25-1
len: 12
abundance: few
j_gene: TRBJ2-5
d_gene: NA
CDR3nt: TGTGCCAGCAGATCCCGCGAAGAGACCCAGTACTTC
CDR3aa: CASRSREETQYF

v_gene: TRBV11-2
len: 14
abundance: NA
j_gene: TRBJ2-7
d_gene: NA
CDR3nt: TGTGCCAGCAGCGCGGGACAATTCTCCTACAAGCAGTACTTC
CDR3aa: CASSAGQFSYKQYF

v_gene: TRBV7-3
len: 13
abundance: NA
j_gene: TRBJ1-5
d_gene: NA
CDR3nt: TGTGCCAGCAGCGTAACGATAGGTCAGCCCCAGCATTTT
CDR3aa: CASSVTIGQPQHF

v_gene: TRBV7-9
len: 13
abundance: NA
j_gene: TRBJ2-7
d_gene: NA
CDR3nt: TGTGCCAGCAGCCCCATCGTGAGCTACGAGCAGTACTTC
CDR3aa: CASSPIVSYEQYF

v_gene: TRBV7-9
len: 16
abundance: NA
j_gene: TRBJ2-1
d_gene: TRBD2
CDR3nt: TGTGCCAGCAGCGCTCTAGCGGGAAAAAGGAGGACTGAGCAGTTCTTC
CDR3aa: CASSALAGKRRTEQFF

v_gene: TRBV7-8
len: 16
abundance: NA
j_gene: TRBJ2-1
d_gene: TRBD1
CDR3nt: TGTGCCAGCAGCCCAACCTTCGGGACAGGGTCAAGCGAGCAGTTCTTC
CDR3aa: CASSPTFGTGSSEQFF

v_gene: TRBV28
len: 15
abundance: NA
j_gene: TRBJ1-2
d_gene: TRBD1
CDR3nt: TGTGCCAGCAGTTCCTCAGGGGGGAGGGTCTATGGCTACACCTTC
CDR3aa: CASSSSGGRVYGYTF

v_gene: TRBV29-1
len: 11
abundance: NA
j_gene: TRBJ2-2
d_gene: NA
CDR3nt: TGCAGCGTTGAAGATCTCGGGGAGCTGTTTTTT
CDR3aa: CSVEDLGELFF

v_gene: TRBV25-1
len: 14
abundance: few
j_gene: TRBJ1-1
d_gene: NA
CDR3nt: TGTGCCAGCAGTGAAAATACAGCGAACACTGAAGCTTTCTTT
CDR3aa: CASSENTANTEAFF

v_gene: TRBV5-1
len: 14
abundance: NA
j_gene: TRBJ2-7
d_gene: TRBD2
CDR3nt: TGCGCCAGCAGCTTGAGCGGGGGAGGCCACGAGCAGTACTTC
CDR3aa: CASSLSGGGHEQYF

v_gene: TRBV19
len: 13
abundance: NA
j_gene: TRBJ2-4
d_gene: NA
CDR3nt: TGTGCCAGTGCCGGGACGGGCAAAAACATTCAGTACTTC
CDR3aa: CASAGTGKNIQYF

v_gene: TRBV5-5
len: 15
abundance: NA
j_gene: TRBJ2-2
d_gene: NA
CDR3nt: TGTGCCAGCAGCTTGGATGGCAGGGACATCGGGGAGCTGTTTTTT
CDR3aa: CASSLDGRDIGELFF

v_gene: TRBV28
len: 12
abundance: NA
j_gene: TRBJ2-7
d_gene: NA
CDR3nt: TGTGCCAGCATCATCAGGTCCTACGAGCAGTACTTC
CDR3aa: CASIIRSYEQYF

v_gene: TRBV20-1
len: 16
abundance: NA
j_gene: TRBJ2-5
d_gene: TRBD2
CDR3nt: TGCAGTGCTTCTTCCGGGACTAGCGGGAGGCTAGAGACCCAGTACTTC
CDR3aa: CSASSGTSGRLETQYF

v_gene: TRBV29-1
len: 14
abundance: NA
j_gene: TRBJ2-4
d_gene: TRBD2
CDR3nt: TGCGGCGTTTCGGAACTAGCGGGAAAAAACATTCAGTACTTC
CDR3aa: CGVSELAGKNIQYF

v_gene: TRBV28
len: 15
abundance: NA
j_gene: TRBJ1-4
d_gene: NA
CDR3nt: TGTGCCAGCAGGGCTTGCGTGGTTGGTAATGAAAAACTGTTTTTT
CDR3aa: CASRACVVGNEKLFF

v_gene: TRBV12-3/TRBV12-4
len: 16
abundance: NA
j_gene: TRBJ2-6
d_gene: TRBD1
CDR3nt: TGTGCCAGCAGAGAGAGACAGGGTTTTGGGGCCAACGTCCTGACTTTC
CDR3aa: CASRERQGFGANVLTF

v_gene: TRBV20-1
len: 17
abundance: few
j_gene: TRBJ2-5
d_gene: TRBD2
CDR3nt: TGCAGTGCCCAGACTAGCGGAGGGGTTGGGGACCAAGAGACCCAGTACTTC
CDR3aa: CSAQTSGGVGDQETQYF

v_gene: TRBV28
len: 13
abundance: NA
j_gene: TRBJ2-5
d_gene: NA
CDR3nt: TGTGCCAGCCGGCTGAGGGCCCAAGAGACCCAGTACTTC
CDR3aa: CASRLRAQETQYF

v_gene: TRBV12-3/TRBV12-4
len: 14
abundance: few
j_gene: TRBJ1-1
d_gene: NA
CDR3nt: TGTGCCAGCAGAAGAGAGACGGAGACCACTGAAGCTTTCTTT
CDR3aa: CASRRETETTEAFF

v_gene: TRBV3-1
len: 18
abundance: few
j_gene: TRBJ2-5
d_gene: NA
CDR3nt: TGTGCCAGCAGCCAAAAGGGACCGCTCCAGATGTACCAAGAGACCCAGTACTTC
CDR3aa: CASSQKGPLQMYQETQYF

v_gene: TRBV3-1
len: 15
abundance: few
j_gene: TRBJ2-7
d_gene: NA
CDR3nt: TGTGCCAGCAGCCAGGGCGTCTCGGGCCCCTACGAGCAGTACTTC
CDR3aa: CASSQGVSGPYEQYF

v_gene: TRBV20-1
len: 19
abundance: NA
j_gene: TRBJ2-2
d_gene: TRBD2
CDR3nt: TGCAGTGCTAGAGCAGGGCTAGCGGGGGGGCGGCGCTATGGCGGGGAGCTGTTTTTT
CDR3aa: CSARAGLAGGRRYGGELFF

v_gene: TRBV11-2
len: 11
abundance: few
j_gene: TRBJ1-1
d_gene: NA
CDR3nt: TGTGCCAGCAGCTCCGAGGATGAAGCTTTCTTT
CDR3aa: CASSSEDEAFF

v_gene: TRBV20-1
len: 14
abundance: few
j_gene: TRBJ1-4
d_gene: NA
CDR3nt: TGCAGTGCTCGTAAACAGGAGACTAATGAAAAACTGTTTTTT
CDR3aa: CSARKQETNEKLFF

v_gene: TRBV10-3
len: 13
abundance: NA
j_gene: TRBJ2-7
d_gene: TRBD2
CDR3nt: TGTGCCATCAGAGCCGCTAGCGGGAACGAGCAGTACTTC
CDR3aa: CAIRAASGNEQYF

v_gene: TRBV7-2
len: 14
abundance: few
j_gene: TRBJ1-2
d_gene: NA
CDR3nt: TGTGCCAGCAGCCTGAACCCCGGGGGCGGCGGCTACACCTTC
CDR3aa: CASSLNPGGGGYTF

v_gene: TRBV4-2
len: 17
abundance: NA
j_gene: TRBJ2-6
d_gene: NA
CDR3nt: TGTGCCAGCAGCCAGACAGACAGTTGGTCTGGGGCCAACGTCCTGACTTTC
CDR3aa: CASSQTDSWSGANVLTF

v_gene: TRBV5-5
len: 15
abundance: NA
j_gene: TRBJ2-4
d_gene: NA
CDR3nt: TGTGCCAGCAGCCAAACGGGGTTGGCCAAAAACATTCAGTACTTC
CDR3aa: CASSQTGLAKNIQYF